The 22 T cell receptor beta chains presented below share a single source sample, sequenced in a study of glioma-infiltrating T cells after dendritic cell vaccination. Only in-frame clones appear in the TCRdb table, and some are missing; sequencing was by immunoSEQ multiplex PCR. Among some 87,000 clones listed, about 83% were seen once. The sample here was blood, taken before dendritic cell vaccination. All receptors derive from a human donor with glioblastoma.

This clone has a single count. J is TRBJ2-7 and V is TRBV7-3; D is perhaps TRBD2 (6 bases). The ends were cut back, 1 base at V and 6 bases at J, with 13 bases in the middle. CDR1 and CDR2 (germline): SGHTA, FQGTGA. This CDR3 contains 14 residues. The CDR3 coding sequence is TGTGCCAGCAGCTTAAAGGGGCCGGGAGCCGAGCAGTACTTC. Amino acid sequence: CASSLKGPGAEQYF.

This rearrangement joins TRBV15 to TRBJ2-3; D may be TRBD1 (5 bases). CDR3 length: 15 amino acids. The V end lost 3 bases, the J end lost 3 bases, and 13 bases lay between the germline ends. Looked up from germline, CDR1 is LNHNV and CDR2 is YYDKDF (reference sequence). DNA of the CDR3: TGTGCCACCAGCAGCGGAACAGGTGGGACAGATACGCAGTATTTT. This encodes CATSSGTGGTDTQYF.

The chain recombines TRBV6-1 with TRBJ2-7; D not certain. The V gene's germline CDR1 is MNHNS and CDR2 SASEGT. The length of the CDR3 is 15 residues. V lost 0 bases and J lost 2, with 11 bases in between. The CDR3 sequence: CASSEARIRTYEQYF. CDR3 DNA: TGTGCCAGCAGTGAAGCGAGGATTCGAACCTACGAGCAGTACTTC.

This clone was recorded once. The J gene is TRBJ2-1, the V gene TRBV7-2, with no clear D. Germline V gene data show CDR1 as SGHTA and CDR2 as FQGNSA. The V gene lost 4 bases and the J gene lost 9 bases, with 16 bases spanning the gap. This CDR3 comprises 14 residues. CDR3 in DNA: TGTGCCAGCAGCTCCGGAGACCCACCGGCTGAGCAGTTCTTC. Protein product: CASSSGDPPAEQFF.

The J gene is TRBJ2-2, the V gene TRBV2; weak D call: TRBD1 (5 bases). V lost 6 bases and J lost 5, with 10 bases in between. Germline V gene sequence: CDR1 SNHLY, CDR2 FYNNEI. CDR3 length: 13 residues. This CDR3 reads CASRTVITGELFF. Written as DNA, the CDR3 is TGTGCCAGCAGGACAGTTATAACCGGGGAGCTGTTTTTT.

This clone was counted at least ten times. The chain is built from TRBV7-2 and TRBJ2-1, with TRBD1 matching over 8 bases. Trimming took 0 bases from V and 5 from J; bases not matched to a gene: 9. This CDR3 contains 17 residues. The V gene's germline CDR1 is SGHTA and CDR2 FQGNSA. CDR3 nucleotide sequence: TGTGCCAGCAGCTTAGCCTTCGGGACAGGTGGAGACAATGAGCAGTTCTTC. Amino acid sequence: CASSLAFGTGGDNEQFF.

The chain recombines TRBV30 with TRBJ2-1; 10 nucleotides line up with TRBD2. This CDR3 comprises 13 residues. Germline lookup yields CDR1 GTSNPN and CDR2 SVGIG (reference sequence). After removal of 2 bases from V and 9 bases from J, the junction contained 4 bases not matched to a gene. As DNA, the CDR3 is TGTGCCTGGAGTCTGGGACTAGCGATTGAGCAGTTCTTC. Translated, it gives CAWSLGLAIEQFF.

V usage is TRBV5-4 and J usage is TRBJ2-3, with a weak D call TRBD1 (6 bases). Germline loops: CDR1 SGHNT, CDR2 YYREEE (reference sequence). CDR3 length equals 16 residues. The V end lost 0 bases, the J end lost 5 bases, and 16 bases lay between the germline ends. CDR3 protein: CASSLVVLGAGDTQYF. The CDR3 region has the DNA TGTGCCAGCAGCTTGGTAGTTTTGGGGGCTGGAGATACGCAGTATTTT.

The chain's CDR3 is CASSSQGANNQPQHF. CDR3 DNA sequence: TGTGCCAGCAGTTCACAGGGGGCTAACAATCAGCCCCAGCATTTT. The chain recombines TRBV6-5 with TRBJ1-5; 9 bases line up with TRBD1. CDR3 length: 15 amino acids. Germline values: CDR1 MNHEY, CDR2 SVGAGI. V lost 4 bases and J lost 3; bases outside the gene matches: 4.

This clone was recorded a few times. CDR3 region: CASSGTGWEEAFF. The CDR3 nucleotides are TGCGCCAGCAGCGGGACAGGGTGGGAGGAAGCTTTCTTT. The chain recombines TRBV5-1 with TRBJ1-1; TRBD1 agrees at 9 bases. The CDR3 has 13 amino acids. V lost 4 bases, J lost 8 bases, and 6 bases stayed unmatched. Germline loops: CDR1 SGHRS, CDR2 YFSETQ.

The chain couples TRBV6-1 to TRBJ1-1; D unresolved. V lost 11 bases and J 1 base, leaving 20 bases between the germline ends. CDR1 and CDR2 (germline): MNHNS, SASEGT. CDR3 length equals 15 residues. DNA for the CDR3: TGTGCCCTTAGATATGGAGGGCGAGGGAACACTGAAGCTTTCTTT. Translating it yields CALRYGGRGNTEAFF.

This chain links TRBV6-5 with TRBJ2-3; 8 bases line up with TRBD1. The J segment lost 6 bases and the V segment lost 2 bases, leaving 4 bases of the junction unmatched. Germline CDR1 MNHEY, CDR2 SVGAGI. CDR3 length: 14 residues. The CDR3 sequence: CASSYPGGIDTQYF. The CDR3 coding sequence is TGTGCCAGCAGTTACCCAGGGGGCATTGATACGCAGTATTTT.

Only one count was recorded for this clone. The chain employs TRBV19 and TRBJ1-1; D unclear. Trimming removed 3 bases at V and 7 bases at J, with 15 bases between. The CDR3 runs to 14 residues. Germline V gives CDR1 LNHDA, CDR2 SQIVND (reference sequence). CDR3 sequence reads: CASSISGRGREAFF. The CDR3 DNA follows: TGTGCCAGTAGTATTTCCGGCAGAGGGCGTGAAGCTTTCTTT.

As regards this clone: The same CDR3 is also encoded by other DNA sequences in this sample. This chain uses TRBV5-1 with TRBJ1-2, with unresolved D. CDR3 length: 13 amino acids. Trimming cost V 5 bases and J 0 bases, with 8 bases left between them. Germline V CDR1 and CDR2: SGHRS, YFSETQ. The CDR3 coding sequence is TGCGCCAGCAGTACGGGAGCTAACTATGGCTACACCTTC. Residues: CASSTGANYGYTF.

This clone came up once. The V call is TRBV29-1, the J call TRBJ2-1, with 7 bases fitting TRBD2. J was trimmed by 8 bases and V by 2 bases; bases with no gene match: 6. Germline loops: CDR1 SQVTM, CDR2 ANQGSEA. The CDR3 sequence is 13 residues long. In DNA, the CDR3 is TGCAGCGTTGAAACGGGGGGTGTGGATGAGCAGTTCTTC. Encoded protein: CSVETGGVDEQFF.

The V call is TRBV11-3, the J call TRBJ2-7, with D maybe TRBD2 (5 bases). Germline V CDR1 and CDR2: SGHNT, YENEEA. The V end lost 2 bases, the J end lost 0 bases, and 11 bases lay between the germline ends. This CDR3 has 15 amino acids. CDR3 sequence reads: CASSLRSGASYEQYF. The CDR3 nucleotides read TGTGCCAGCAGCTTACGAAGCGGAGCCTCCTACGAGCAGTACTTC.

V usage is TRBV19 and J usage is TRBJ1-6; D gene uncertain. CDR1 LNHDA and CDR2 SQIVND come from the germline V gene (reference sequence). Trimming removed 2 bases from V and 3 bases from J, with 8 bases in between. CDR3 size: 15 residues. CDR3 loop: CASSIPDIYNSPLHF. As DNA, the CDR3 is TGTGCCAGTAGTATACCCGACATCTATAATTCACCCCTCCACTTT.

This clone was found once. The CDR3 coding sequence is TGTGCCAGCAGTTACTCCGCCCCCGGTCCCTACGAGCAGTACTTC. Amino acids: CASSYSAPGPYEQYF. The rearrangement uses TRBV6-5 and TRBJ2-7, with D unresolved. The CDR3 extends over 15 amino acids. Germline lookup yields CDR1 MNHEY and CDR2 SVGAGI. V lost 0 bases and J 2 bases, leaving 11 bases between the germline ends.

V gene TRBV29-1 combines with J gene TRBJ1-1; D remains ambiguous. Trimming removed 4 bases at V and 1 base at J, with 19 bases between. Per germline, CDR1 SQVTM and CDR2 ANQGSEA. The CDR3 extends over 16 amino acids. The CDR3 sequence: CSVVYPGRKGNTEAFF. CDR3 nucleotides: TGCAGCGTTGTTTACCCCGGGAGAAAAGGGAACACTGAAGCTTTCTTT.

This clone turned up a few times. The chain joins TRBV25-1 to TRBJ1-4, with 7 bases identical to TRBD1. In germline, CDR1 is MGHDK, CDR2 SYGVNS. The ends lost 1 base at V and 2 bases at J; junction bases unmatched: 4. This CDR3 is 16 amino acids long. The CDR3 loop reads CASSEWAGQTNEKLFF. In DNA, the CDR3 is TGTGCCAGCAGTGAATGGGCGGGACAGACTAATGAAAAACTGTTTTTT.

This sequence joins TRBV7-2 and TRBJ2-7, with a possible D match to TRBD2 (6 bases). Trimming removed 1 base at V and 4 bases at J, with 11 bases between. The CDR3 is made up of 14 amino acids. Looked up from germline, CDR1 is SGHTA and CDR2 is FQGNSA. This CDR3 reads CASSLGMREYEQYF. The CDR3 region has the DNA TGTGCCAGCAGCTTAGGTATGCGGGAATACGAGCAGTACTTC.

This clone was recorded a few times. In DNA form, the CDR3 reads TGTGCCAGCAGCTTTCAGGCCGATCAGCCCCAGCATTTT. It codes for CASSFQADQPQHF. This chain uses TRBV7-2 with TRBJ1-5; no reliable D call. The germline V and J ends were trimmed by 3 bases and 5 bases, with 8 bases remaining between them. Germline V gene sequence: CDR1 SGHTA, CDR2 FQGNSA. This CDR3 comprises 13 residues. Filled out from reference TRBV7-2 and TRBJ1-5, the complete variable domain reads GAGVSQSPSNKVTEKGKDVELRCDPISGHTALYWYRQSLGQGLEFLIYFQGNSAPDKSGLPSDRFSAERTGGSVSTLTIQRTQQEDSAVYLCASSFQADQPQHFGDGTRLSIL.